This record concerns one T cell receptor beta chain sequence. After removal of 2 bases from V and 2 bases from J, the junction contained 13 bases not matched to a gene. This CDR3 has 19 residues. Germline assignment: CDR1 SGHNT and CDR2 YYREEE (reference sequence). The TCR beta CDR3 regions underwent amplification using RNA transcripts as the source. A first-round RT-PCR of the TCR CDR3 used the HTBI primer set. In TCRdb, the multiplex PCR reads were re-called with MiXCR into one record per CDR3 protein. The repertoire holds roughly 650,000 distinct CDR3 sequences, with roughly 16% as singletons. This sample is drawn from a study of T cells in Graves' hyperthyroidism and ophthalmopathy. Not enrolled were patients with uncontrolled infection, other autoimmune disease, pregnancy or lactation.

The sequenced sample consisted of blood. The clonotype originates from a woman in her thirties or forties with Graves' ophthalmopathy. J is TRBJ2-5 and V is TRBV5-4; TRBD2 agrees at 12 bases. The CDR3 nucleotides read TGTGCCAGCAGCTTTAAAAGACTAGCGGGGGCCGGGATACAAGAGACCCAGTACTTC. This codes for CASSFKRLAGAGIQETQYF. Using reference TRBV5-4 and TRBJ2-5 for the parts outside the CDR3, the full variable domain is ETGVTQSPTHLIKTRGQQVTLRCSSQSGHNTVSWYQQALGQGPQFIFQYYREEENGRGNFPPRFSGLQFPNYSSELNVNALELDDSALYLCASSFKRLAGAGIQETQYFGPGTRLLVL.